This TCR beta chain was recorded in a study of vaccination and CD4 T cells after COVID-19. Background on the study: The stimulus for the cells was overlapping spike peptides derived from SARS-CoV-2, HCoV-NL63, HCoV-OC43 and HCoV-229E. The study, taken as a whole, reports: Spike mono-reactivity was found in 304 of 307 vaccine-specific clones from convalescent patients.

Sequenced with the Oncomine TCR Beta short-read assay was DNA taken from cultured CD4+ T cells. One entry per CDR3 protein results from TCRdb running MiXCR on the PCR reads. The sample gives about 5,700 distinct CDR3 sequences, approximately 29% of which show up once; roughly 21% is in the top ten. As concerns this clonotype: As yet, its antigen is unknown.

The treatment: roughly 10-day PBMC culture with coronavirus spike peptide pools or control peptides (ViraFEST assay). T cells were expanded with peptide pools, and expanded clonotypes were identified by TCR sequencing. This CDR3 spans 15 amino acids. Germline lookup yields CDR1 MGHRA and CDR2 YSYEKL. The V gene end was trimmed by 0 bases and the J gene end by 2 bases; junction bases not matched to a gene: 4. Sample: CD4+ T cells from blood, cultured in vitro, taken after SARS-CoV-2 vaccination. The rearrangement uses TRBV4-1 and TRBJ2-7; TRBD2 matches 7 bases. The receptor comes from a human donor who had recovered from COVID-19. The CDR3 DNA is TGCGCCAGCAGCCAAGATAGCGGGTTCACCTACGAGCAGTACTTC. It yields the protein CASSQDSGFTYEQYF.